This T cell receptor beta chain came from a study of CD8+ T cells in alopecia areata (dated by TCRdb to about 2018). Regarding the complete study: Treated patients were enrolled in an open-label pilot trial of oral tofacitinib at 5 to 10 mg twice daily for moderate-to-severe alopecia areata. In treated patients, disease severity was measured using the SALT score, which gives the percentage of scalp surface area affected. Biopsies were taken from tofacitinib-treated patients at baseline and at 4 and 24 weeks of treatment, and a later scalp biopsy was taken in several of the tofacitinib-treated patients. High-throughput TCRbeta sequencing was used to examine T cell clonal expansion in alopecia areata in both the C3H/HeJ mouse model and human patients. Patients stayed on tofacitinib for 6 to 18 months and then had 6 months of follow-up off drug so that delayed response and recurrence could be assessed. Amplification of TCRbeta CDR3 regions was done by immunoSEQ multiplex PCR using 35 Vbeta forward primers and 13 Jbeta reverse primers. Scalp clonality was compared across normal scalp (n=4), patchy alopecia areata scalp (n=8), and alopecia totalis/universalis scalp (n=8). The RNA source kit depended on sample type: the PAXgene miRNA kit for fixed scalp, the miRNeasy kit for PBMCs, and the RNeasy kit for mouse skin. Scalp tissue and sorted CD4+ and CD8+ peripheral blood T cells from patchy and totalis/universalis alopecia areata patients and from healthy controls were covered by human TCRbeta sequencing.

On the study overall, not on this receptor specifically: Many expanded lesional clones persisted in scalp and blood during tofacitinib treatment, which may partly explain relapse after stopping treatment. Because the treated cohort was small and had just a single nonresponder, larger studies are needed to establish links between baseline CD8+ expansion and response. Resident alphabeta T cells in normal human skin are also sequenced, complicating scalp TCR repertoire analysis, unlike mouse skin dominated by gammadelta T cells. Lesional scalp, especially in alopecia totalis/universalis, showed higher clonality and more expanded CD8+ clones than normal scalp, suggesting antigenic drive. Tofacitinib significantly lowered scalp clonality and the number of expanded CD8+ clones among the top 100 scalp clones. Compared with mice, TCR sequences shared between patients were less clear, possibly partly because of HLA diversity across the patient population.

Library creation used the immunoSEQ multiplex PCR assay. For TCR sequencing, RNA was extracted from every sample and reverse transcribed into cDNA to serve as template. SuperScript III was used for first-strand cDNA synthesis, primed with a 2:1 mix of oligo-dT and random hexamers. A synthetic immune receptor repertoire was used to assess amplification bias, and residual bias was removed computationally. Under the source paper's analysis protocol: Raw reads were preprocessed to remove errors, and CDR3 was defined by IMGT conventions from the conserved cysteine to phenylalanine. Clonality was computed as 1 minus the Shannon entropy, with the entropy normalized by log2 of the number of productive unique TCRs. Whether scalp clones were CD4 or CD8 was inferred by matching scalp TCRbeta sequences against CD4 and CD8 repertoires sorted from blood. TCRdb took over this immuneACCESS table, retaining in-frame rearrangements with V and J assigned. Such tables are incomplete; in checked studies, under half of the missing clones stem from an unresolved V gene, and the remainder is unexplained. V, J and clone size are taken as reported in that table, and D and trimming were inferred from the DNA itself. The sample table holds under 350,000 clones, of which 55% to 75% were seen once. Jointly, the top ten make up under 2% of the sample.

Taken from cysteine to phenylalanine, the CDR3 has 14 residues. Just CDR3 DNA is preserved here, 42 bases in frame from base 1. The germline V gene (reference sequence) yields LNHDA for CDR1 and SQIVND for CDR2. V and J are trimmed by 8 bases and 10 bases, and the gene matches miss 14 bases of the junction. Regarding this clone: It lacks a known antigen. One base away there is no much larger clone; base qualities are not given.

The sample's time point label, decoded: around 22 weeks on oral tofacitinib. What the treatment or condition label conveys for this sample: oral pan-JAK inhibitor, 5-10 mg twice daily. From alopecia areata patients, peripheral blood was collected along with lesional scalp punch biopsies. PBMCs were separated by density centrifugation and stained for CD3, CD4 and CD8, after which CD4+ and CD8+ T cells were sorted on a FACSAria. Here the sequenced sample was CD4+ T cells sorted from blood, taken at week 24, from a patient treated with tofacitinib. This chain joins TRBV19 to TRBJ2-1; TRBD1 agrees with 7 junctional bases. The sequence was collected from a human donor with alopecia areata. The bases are TGTGCCAGTGGACGACAGGGCTCCTGGCAAGAGCAGTTCTTC. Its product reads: CASGRQGSWQEQFF.